These 22 T cell receptor beta chains came from one sample sequenced in a study of T cell responses to AZD1222 COVID-19 vaccine. Some clones are missing from TCRdb's copy, which holds only in-frame ones; the method was immunoSEQ multiplex PCR. The sample holds over 150,000 clones, around 94% seen once. This specimen consisted of peripheral blood, obtained on day 0 of AZD1222 vaccination. Receptor source: an adult in good health.

This chain joins TRBV3-1 (or the pseudogene TRBV3-2) and TRBJ1-2; a possible D gene is TRBD1 (5 bases). Germline V gives CDR1 LGHDT, CDR2 YNNKEL (reference sequence). The length of the CDR3 is 12 residues. Trimming took off 3 bases at V and 8 bases at J, with 10 bases between the two ends. DNA of the CDR3: TGTGCCAGCAGCCAGGGGACGAGAGGCTACACCTTC. It translates to CASSQGTRGYTF.

This clone was counted once. V gene TRBV19 combines with J gene TRBJ1-5; D is unresolved. Deletions cut 2 bases from V and 6 bases from J, with 5 bases between. The CDR3 is 12 residues long. Germline CDR1 LNHDA, CDR2 SQIVND (reference sequence). The CDR3 reads CASSIIGQPQHF. The CDR3 DNA follows: TGTGCCAGTAGTATAATAGGTCAGCCCCAGCATTTT.

The chain carries TRBV5-4 and TRBJ2-1; D unclear. In germline, CDR1 is SGHNT, CDR2 YYREEE (reference sequence). The CDR3 consists of 11 residues. V gave up 0 bases and J gave up 7 bases, with 2 bases separating them. This CDR3 is CASSLGNEQFF. CDR3 coding DNA: TGTGCCAGCAGCTTGGGAAATGAGCAGTTCTTC.

The genes are TRBV6-4 and TRBJ2-3, with TRBD2 matching 8 bases. CDR3 length: 18 residues. Germline V gene lookup returns CDR1 MRHNA and CDR2 SNTAGT. Trimming at V came to 0 bases and at J to 1 base, leaving 9 bases not matched to a gene. CDR3 in DNA: TGTGCCAGCAGTGACTCCGAGACCGCGACTAGCGGCACAGATACGCAGTATTTT. It is translated as CASSDSETATSGTDTQYF.

The chain recombines TRBV24-1 with TRBJ2-2; unclear D gene. Germline V gene data show CDR1 as KGHDR and CDR2 as SFDVKD. Deletions cut 9 bases from V and 3 bases from J, with 13 bases between. CDR3 size: 14 residues. CDR3 region: CATGKTEYTGELFF. The CDR3 nucleotides read TGTGCCACCGGAAAAACAGAATACACCGGGGAGCTGTTTTTT.

The chain links TRBV10-3 to TRBJ1-5; a possible D gene is TRBD1 (5 bases). The CDR3 runs to 16 residues. Germline V CDR1 and CDR2: ENHRY, SYGVKD. V shed 0 bases and J shed 2 bases, with 11 bases lying between them. CDR3 amino acids: CAISESGGRGNQPQHF. The CDR3, as DNA: TGTGCCATCAGTGAGTCGGGGGGTAGAGGCAATCAGCCCCAGCATTTT.

The chain joins TRBV18 to TRBJ2-2; TRBD2 matches at 14 bases. Germline assignment: CDR1 KGHSH and CDR2 LQKENI. V gave up 3 bases and J gave up 4 bases; unmatched junction bases: 1. The CDR3 sequence is 16 residues long. The CDR3 DNA reads as TGTGCCAGCTCACCCGGGACTAGCGGGAGCACCGGGGAGCTGTTTTTT. It translates to CASSPGTSGSTGELFF.

CDR3 protein: CASSPGGSHYGYTF. The CDR3 DNA reads as TGTGCCAGCAGCCCGGGGGGCAGCCACTATGGCTACACCTTC. The chain recombines TRBV7-9 with TRBJ1-2, with D perhaps matching TRBD1 (6 bases). The CDR3 consists of 14 residues. CDR1 and CDR2 (germline): SEHNR, FQNEAQ (reference sequence). V dropped 5 bases and J dropped 3 bases, with 13 bases sitting between them.

The chain uses TRBV24-1 and TRBJ2-5, with TRBD2 matching 12 bases. The CDR3 contains 12 residues. V lost 12 bases and J lost 8; bases outside the gene matches: 6. Germline CDR1 reads KGHDR; CDR2 reads SFDVKD. In nucleotides, the CDR3 is TGTGCCGAGACTAGCGGGAGTGAAACCCAGTACTTC. As protein: CAETSGSETQYF.

Only one count was recorded for this clone. The rearrangement joins TRBV6-5 to TRBJ1-5; a weak D match, TRBD1 (5 bases). Trimming stripped 7 bases from V and 5 bases from J, with 15 bases between. The germline V gene encodes CDR1 MNHEY and CDR2 SVGAGI. The CDR3 extends over 14 amino acids. The CDR3 loop is CASNPDSLDQPQHF. The CDR3 DNA reads as TGTGCCAGCAACCCCGACAGTTTGGATCAGCCCCAGCATTTT.

This clone was seen once. The chain uses TRBV2 and TRBJ1-1; the match to TRBD1 covers 8 bases. J lost 4 bases, V lost 9 bases, and 7 bases had no gene match. The CDR3 contains 13 residues. The germline CDR1 and CDR2 sequences are SNHLY and FYNNEI. The CDR3 nucleotides read TGTGCCAGTCGTCGGACAGGGACCACTGAAGCTTTCTTT. Translation: CASRRTGTTEAFF. Full variable domain (missing parts from reference TRBV2 and TRBJ1-1): EPEVTQTPSHQVTQMGQEVILRCVPISNHLYFYWYRQILGQKVEFLVSFYNNEISEKSEIFDDQFSVERPDGSNFTLKIRSTKLEDSAMYFCASRRTGTTEAFFGQGTRLTVV.

The rearrangement joins TRBV6-9 to TRBJ2-2, with D perhaps matching TRBD2 (6 bases). CDR1 and CDR2 from the germline V gene are MNHGY and SVAAGI. Trimming removed 3 bases at V and 7 bases at J, with 9 bases between. This CDR3 contains 13 residues. For the CDR3, the DNA is TGTGCCAGCAGTTACAGGGAGGACGGGGAGCTGTTTTTT. Amino acid sequence: CASSYREDGELFF.

The chain recombines TRBV5-6 with TRBJ2-1, with 8 bases matching TRBD2. CDR1 and CDR2 (germline): SGHDT, YYEEEE. The V gene end was trimmed by 5 bases and the J gene end by 8 bases; junction bases not matched to a gene: 9. This CDR3 spans 14 amino acids. Here the CDR3 DNA reads TGTGCCAGCAGATCCGGGGGGGTAAGGTATGAGCAGTTCTTC. This encodes CASRSGGVRYEQFF.

This clone was observed a single time. V usage is TRBV20-1 and J usage is TRBJ1-2, with D possibly TRBD1 on 5 matching bases. Trimming shortened V by 3 bases and J by 4 bases, and 12 bases separated the two germline ends. Germline loops: CDR1 DFQATT, CDR2 SNEGSKA (reference sequence). CDR3 length equals 13 residues. CDR3 sequence reads: CSASPRDSYGYTF. The CDR3 region has the DNA TGCAGTGCTAGTCCCAGGGATTCCTATGGCTACACCTTC.

Concerning this clone: Within the sample, other DNA sequences also encode this same CDR3. The chain carries TRBV12-3 or TRBV12-4 and TRBJ1-1; the D is unclear. The CDR3 is 12 amino acids. Trimming left V 2 bases short and J 4 bases short, with 5 bases between. CDR3 loop: CASSLRGTEAFF. In nucleotides, the CDR3 is TGTGCCAGCAGTTTACGAGGCACTGAAGCTTTCTTT.

This chain connects TRBV4-1 to TRBJ2-1; D may be TRBD1 (6 bases). CDR1 is MGHRA and CDR2 is YSYEKL in the germline V gene. The CDR3 totals 16 residues. Trimming took off 2 bases at V and 0 bases at J, with 11 bases between the two ends. The CDR3 spells CASSQPGTHSYNEQFF. The CDR3 DNA is TGCGCCAGCAGCCAACCCGGGACACACTCCTACAATGAGCAGTTCTTC.

The chain's CDR3 is CASSYAGGPYTF. The CDR3 nucleotides are TGTGCCAGCAGTTACGCGGGGGGTCCCTACACCTTC. The genes are TRBV6-5 and TRBJ1-2; a weak D match, TRBD1 (5 bases). Looked up from germline, CDR1 is MNHEY and CDR2 is SVGAGI. The V end was cut by 2 bases, the J end by 10 bases, with 11 bases between. CDR3 length equals 12 residues.

CDR3 bases: TGTGCCAGCAGCTTACGCCCGACAGGGACTAGAGGCTACACCTTC. Residues: CASSLRPTGTRGYTF. The rearrangement uses TRBV7-2 and TRBJ1-2; TRBD1 matches at 7 bases. Germline assignment: CDR1 SGHTA and CDR2 FQGNSA. V lost 2 bases to trimming and J lost 8 bases; unmatched junction nucleotides: 11. The CDR3 is 15 amino acids.

The chain combines TRBV19 with TRBJ1-5; tentatively, D is TRBD1 (6 bases). Germline CDR1 LNHDA, CDR2 SQIVND (reference sequence). The CDR3 runs to 15 residues. The germline V and J ends were trimmed by 3 bases and 7 bases, with 16 bases remaining between them. The CDR3 loop reads CASSMEGGGAQPQHF. CDR3 nucleotides: TGTGCCAGTAGTATGGAGGGCGGGGGGGCCCAGCCCCAGCATTTT.

The genes are TRBV4-2 and TRBJ1-2; the match to TRBD1 covers 7 bases. The length of the CDR3 is 17 residues. The germline V gene encodes CDR1 LGHNA and CDR2 YNFKEQ. Losses at the gene ends were 5 bases for V and 2 bases for J; bases not matched to a gene: 14. CDR3 protein: CASSYQAGTDKNYGYTF. The CDR3 nucleotides read TGTGCCAGCAGCTATCAAGCCGGGACAGATAAGAACTATGGCTACACCTTC.

The V gene is TRBV5-4, the J gene TRBJ1-2; D not certain. Trimming shortened V by 4 bases and J by 4 bases, and 17 bases separated the two germline ends. The CDR3 has 15 amino acids. The V gene's germline CDR1 is SGHNT and CDR2 YYREEE (reference sequence). This CDR3 reads CASSALLETGYGYTF. The CDR3 coding sequence is TGTGCCAGCAGCGCCCTTCTCGAAACGGGCTATGGCTACACCTTC.

V usage is TRBV29-1 and J usage is TRBJ2-1, with TRBD2 matching 7 bases. The CDR3 is made up of 14 amino acids. Germline V CDR1 and CDR2: SQVTM, ANQGSEA. After removal of 6 bases from V and 4 bases from J, the junction contained 9 bases not matched to a gene. The DNA for the CDR3 is TGCAGCGTCACCGAGCTAGCGGATTACAATGAGCAGTTCTTC. Translated: CSVTELADYNEQFF.